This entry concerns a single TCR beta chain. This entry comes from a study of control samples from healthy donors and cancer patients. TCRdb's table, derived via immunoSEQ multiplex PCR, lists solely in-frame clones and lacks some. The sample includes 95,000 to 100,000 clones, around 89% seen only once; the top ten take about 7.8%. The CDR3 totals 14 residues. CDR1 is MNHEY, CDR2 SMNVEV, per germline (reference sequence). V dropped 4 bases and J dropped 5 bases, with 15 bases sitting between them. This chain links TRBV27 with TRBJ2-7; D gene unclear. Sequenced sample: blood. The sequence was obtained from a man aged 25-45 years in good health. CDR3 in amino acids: CASSSQDASDEQYF. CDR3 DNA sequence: TGTGCCAGCAGTTCCCAGGACGCAAGTGACGAGCAGTACTTC.